These 17 T cell receptor beta chains were all obtained from the same sample, sequenced in a study of blood T cell repertoires in COVID-19. Here immunoSEQ multiplex PCR was the method, and the copy in TCRdb shows in-frame clones only, minus some. The sample carries about 380,000 clones, around 92% recorded once. Sequenced material: peripheral blood. Receptors originate from a middle-aged man with acute or convalescent COVID-19.

In this sample, this clone turned up once. V usage is TRBV6-2 or TRBV6-3 and J usage is TRBJ1-5; 8 bases fit TRBD1. This CDR3 contains 16 residues. J gave up 6 bases and V 2 bases, and 9 bases lay outside the gene matches. The germline V gene encodes CDR1 MNHEY and CDR2 SVGEGT. The CDR3 DNA is TGTGCCAGCAGTTACCAGGCAGGGGGCGGCGGTCAGCCCCAGCATTTT. Amino acid sequence: CASSYQAGGGGQPQHF.

This clone was observed a handful of times. V gene TRBV7-8 combines with J gene TRBJ2-3, with 8 nucleotides matching TRBD2. Germline V gives CDR1 SGHVS, CDR2 FQNEAQ. The J segment lost 2 bases and the V segment lost 4 bases, leaving 5 bases of the junction unmatched. This CDR3 contains 15 residues. This CDR3 reads CASSSGGGPTDTQYF. The CDR3 nucleotides read TGTGCCAGCAGCTCGGGGGGGGGACCCACAGATACGCAGTATTTT.

The DNA of the CDR3 is TGTGCCAGCAGTTTGGAGGGGACCAGAGAAGAGACCCAGTACTTC. Translating it yields CASSLEGTREETQYF. The V and J genes are TRBV28 and TRBJ2-5; D is perhaps TRBD2 (6 bases). Trimming shortened V by 3 bases and J by 3 bases, and 14 bases separated the two germline ends. CDR3 length: 15 amino acids. CDR1 and CDR2 from the germline V gene are MDHEN and SYDVKM.

J is TRBJ2-1 and V is TRBV5-1, with 11 bases that match TRBD2. This CDR3 region has 14 residues. V lost 4 bases, J lost 6 bases, and 3 bases stayed unmatched. Germline V gene lookup returns CDR1 SGHRS and CDR2 YFSETQ. The CDR3 loop is CASSGTSGINEQFF. The CDR3 DNA sequence: TGCGCCAGCAGCGGGACTAGCGGAATCAATGAGCAGTTCTTC. The entire variable domain, with the rest obtained from reference TRBV5-1 and TRBJ2-1, is as follows: KAGVTQTPRYLIKTRGQQVTLSCSPISGHRSVSWYQQTPGQGLQFLFEYFSETQRNKGNFPGRFSGRQFSNSRSEMNVSTLELGDSALYLCASSGTSGINEQFFGPGTRLTVL.

There are a few counts of this clone. This chain links TRBV7-9 with TRBJ1-2; 12 positions agree with TRBD1. Germline CDR1 reads SEHNR; CDR2 reads FQNEAQ (reference sequence). The trim removed 3 bases at V and 4 bases at J, leaving 9 bases unmatched. This CDR3 spans 17 amino acids. CDR3 sequence: CASSLVGQGARGYGYTF. The CDR3 bases are TGTGCCAGCAGCTTGGTGGGACAGGGGGCGCGTGGCTATGGCTACACCTTC.

The J gene is TRBJ1-1, the V gene TRBV10-1; D is undetermined. Trimming left V 4 bases short and J 4 bases short, with 16 bases between. The CDR3 extends over 15 amino acids. Germline V gene lookup returns CDR1 WNHNN and CDR2 SYGVQD (reference sequence). This CDR3 is CASSVTPGCFTEAFF. CDR3 DNA: TGCGCCAGCAGTGTCACCCCGGGTTGTTTCACTGAAGCTTTCTTT.

The V and J genes are TRBV11-2 and TRBJ2-5; 9 nucleotides align to TRBD2. The CDR3 sequence is 16 residues long. V trimming: 1 base; J trimming: 1 base; junction bases outside the gene matches: 4. Germline CDR1 reads SGHAT; CDR2 reads FQNNGV. The CDR3 sequence is CASSLGGAGGQETQYF. The CDR3 region has the DNA TGTGCCAGCAGCTTAGGTGGAGCGGGGGGCCAAGAGACCCAGTACTTC.

This chain links TRBV19 with TRBJ1-5; D call uncertain. In germline, CDR1 is LNHDA, CDR2 SQIVND (reference sequence). Between the trimmed V and J ends, which lost 1 base and 2 bases, there was a span of 9 bases. The CDR3 is made up of 15 amino acids. CDR3 coding DNA: TGTGCCAGTAGTATAGCCAGGTCGGGCAATCAGCCCCAGCATTTT. This sequence encodes CASSIARSGNQPQHF.

Worth noting for this clone: Different DNA sequences within this sample yield the same CDR3. This sequence joins TRBV5-6 and TRBJ2-7; D is uncertain. The CDR3 loop spans 12 amino acids. Looked up from germline, CDR1 is SGHDT and CDR2 is YYEEEE. V was pared by 1 base and J by 3 bases, with 5 bases between. Written as DNA, the CDR3 is TGTGCCAGCAGCTTGTCCGGCTACGAGCAGTACTTC. Its translation: CASSLSGYEQYF.

The chain joins TRBV28 to TRBJ1-4; D may be TRBD1 (5 bases). Trimming took 8 bases from V and 4 from J, leaving 14 bases between them. The CDR3 covers 14 residues. CDR1 is MDHEN and CDR2 is SYDVKM in the germline V gene. This CDR3 reads CASAKGLVNEKLFF. CDR3 DNA sequence: TGTGCCAGCGCCAAGGGGTTAGTTAATGAAAAACTGTTTTTT.

The rearrangement joins TRBV5-1 to TRBJ2-3, with TRBD2 identical over 16 bases. CDR1 and CDR2 (germline): SGHRS, YFSETQ. V trimming: 4 bases; J trimming: 3 bases; junction bases outside the gene matches: 5. The CDR3 runs to 17 residues. The CDR3 DNA is TGCGCCAGCAGCCCGGGACTAGCGGGAGGGCGGACAGATACGCAGTATTTT. Its protein is CASSPGLAGGRTDTQYF.

The chain is built from TRBV24-1 and TRBJ2-1; D perhaps matches TRBD1 (6 bases). Trimming cost V 2 bases and J 6 bases, with 16 bases left between them. Germline V gene data show CDR1 as KGHDR and CDR2 as SFDVKD. CDR3 size: 16 residues. CDR3 in amino acids: CATSDYRAKGGNEQFF. The CDR3 DNA follows: TGTGCCACCAGTGATTACAGGGCCAAAGGGGGCAATGAGCAGTTCTTC.

The chain combines TRBV2 with TRBJ1-5, with TRBD1 matching 9 bases. Germline V lookup: CDR1 SNHLY, CDR2 FYNNEI. This CDR3 spans 16 amino acids. V gave up 6 bases and J gave up 1 base; unmatched junction bases: 7. For the CDR3, the DNA is TGTGCCAGCAGGAGGACGGGACAGGGAAGCAATCAGCCCCAGCATTTT. Amino acids: CASRRTGQGSNQPQHF.

This clone appeared once. The sample has other DNA sequences that encode this CDR3 too. V and J are TRBV9 and TRBJ1-2, with a possible D match to TRBD1 (5 bases). The CDR3 has 14 residues. From germline, CDR1 is SGDLS and CDR2 YYNGEE. Trimming took off 4 bases at V and 1 base at J, with 11 bases between the two ends. CDR3 region: CASSPSGGNYGYTF. CDR3 nucleotide sequence: TGTGCCAGCAGCCCCTCGGGGGGTAACTATGGCTACACCTTC.

The V call is TRBV28, the J call TRBJ1-2; tentative D call: TRBD1 (6 bases). V lost 6 bases and J lost 3, with 11 bases in between. CDR1 and CDR2 (germline): MDHEN, SYDVKM. The CDR3 consists of 13 residues. CDR3 in amino acids: CASRRQAYYGYTF. CDR3 DNA: TGTGCCAGCAGAAGACAGGCGTACTATGGCTACACCTTC.

This clone has only one observation. This chain joins TRBV28 and TRBJ2-7; unclear D gene. V was shortened by 6 bases and J by 2 bases, with 11 bases between the two germline ends. The CDR3 contains 13 residues. CDR1 and CDR2 from the germline V gene are MDHEN and SYDVKM. For the CDR3, the DNA is TGTGCCAGCAGCGGTCCGGAGCCCTACGAGCAGTACTTC. This encodes CASSGPEPYEQYF.

This chain uses TRBV11-2 with TRBJ2-5; 8 nucleotides align to TRBD2. J gave up 5 bases and V 4 bases, and 12 bases lay outside the gene matches. The germline CDR1 and CDR2 sequences are SGHAT and FQNNGV. The CDR3 has 16 residues. CDR3 bases: TGTGCCAGCAGCTCCGGCCCGTCGGGAGGGCCGGAGACCCAGTACTTC. Its translation is CASSSGPSGGPETQYF.